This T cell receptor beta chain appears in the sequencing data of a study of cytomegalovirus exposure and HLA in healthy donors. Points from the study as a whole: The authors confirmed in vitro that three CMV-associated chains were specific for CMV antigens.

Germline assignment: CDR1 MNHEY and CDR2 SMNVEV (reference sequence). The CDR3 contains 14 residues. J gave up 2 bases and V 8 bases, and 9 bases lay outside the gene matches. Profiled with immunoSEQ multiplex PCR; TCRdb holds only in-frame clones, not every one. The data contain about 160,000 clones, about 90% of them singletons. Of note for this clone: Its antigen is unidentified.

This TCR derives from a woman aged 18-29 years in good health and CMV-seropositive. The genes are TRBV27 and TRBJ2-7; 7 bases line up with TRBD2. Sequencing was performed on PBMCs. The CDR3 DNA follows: TGTGCCAGCGCCACGGGAGGCAGGGCCTACGAGCAGTACTTC. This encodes CASATGGRAYEQYF.